This T cell receptor beta chain appears in the sequencing data of a study of CD8 T cells in ankylosing spondylitis. For TCR beta, libraries came from quantitative 5'-RACE with molecular barcodes. TCRdb called the 5' RACE reads again in MiXCR, with one record for every CDR3 protein. The sample lists approximately 350,000 distinct CDR3 sequences; roughly 14% were seen once. This clonotype has a handful of counts. Its antigen is not identified. Trimming pared 4 bases from V and 7 bases from J, leaving 16 bases between. Germline CDR1 SGHAT, CDR2 FQNNGV. CDR3 size: 15 residues. Broader study findings: Disease-linked clones were CD8+ and relatively rare in peripheral blood. Earlier studies detected some motif variants in reactive arthritis synovial fluid and blood.

This TCR was sampled from a male donor with ankylosing spondylitis or in good health (not recorded which). Sequenced material: blood, either unsorted or a sorted T cell fraction (not recorded which). The chain employs TRBV11-2 and TRBJ2-2, with D perhaps matching TRBD1 (6 bases). CDR3 protein: CASSSYRVQVGELFF. For the CDR3, the DNA is TGTGCCAGCAGCTCTTACAGGGTCCAGGTCGGGGAGCTGTTTTTT.